The T cell receptor (beta chain) under discussion was sequenced for a study of CD8+CD57+ T cells in acquired aplastic anemia. Looking at the study overall: Yields of DNA that came from sorted CD4+ and CD8+ cells averaged roughly 3.2 ug.

Genomic DNA constituted the template upon which TCR beta VDJ and CDR3 profiling was performed. From the reads, TCRdb called clonotypes with MiXCR, one entry per CDR3 protein. This table holds just over 450,000 distinct CDR3 sequences, around 30% found once. The authors sequenced patients whose flow cytometry had shown CD8+CD57+ cell expansion. Each patient had severe acquired aplastic anemia. Untreated patients provided the blood samples, with no therapy given before sampling. Germline CDR1 reads LNHDA; CDR2 reads SQIVND (reference sequence). This CDR3 is 15 amino acids long. The germline V and J ends were trimmed by 5 bases and 5 bases, with 15 bases remaining between them. This clonotype was detected ten times or more.

The origin of this receptor is a human donor with aplastic anemia. The sequencing sample was made of sorted CD4+, CD8+, or CD8+CD57+ T cells (not recorded which) from PBMCs. The chain has TRBV19 and TRBJ2-2; weak D call: TRBD2 (5 bases). The CDR3 sequence: CASSFGLGVTGELFF. The CDR3, as DNA: TGTGCCAGTAGTTTCGGGCTCGGGGTGACCGGGGAGCTGTTTTTT.